This entry features one TCR beta chain sequence. This clone appeared a single time. The clone's antigen remains unknown. No base quality values were provided; no much bigger clone lies one nucleotide off. This specimen comes from a study of cytomegalovirus exposure and HLA in healthy donors (dated by TCRdb to the late 2010s). Background on the whole study: An earlier analysis of approximately 550 of the donors reported 250 to 300 Gb of sequence data and some 100 million unique TCR beta sequences from 150 million to 200 million T cells. The number of typed donors differed by locus: roughly 620-640 for A, B, C, DRB1 and DQB1; 522 for DQA1; around 580 for DPA1; and roughly 490 for DPB1. An early release that covered roughly 600 HLA-typed donors contained approximately 300 gigabases of sequencing data and tens of millions of unique TCR sequences. Donor age, sex, ethnicity and CMV serostatus were compiled together with the repertoire data. HLA typing covered class I and class II loci at four-digit resolution. Rather than using new phenotypic data, the later analysis identified candidate immune exposures from TCR beta sequences and from how often those sequences occurred across donors. Among the roughly 380 genotyped donors, about 83% belonged to the genetic ancestry cluster associated with self-reported Caucasian donors. Four or five DR-DQ haplotypes were handled as single units for association and clustering because linkage in the cohort was strong. A later analysis re-analyzed previously published TCR beta repertoires from 600 to 850 donors and added high-resolution HLA genotyping to study TCR occurrence patterns. Across some 400 genotyped donors of the cohort, an average of roughly 250,000 unique TCR beta nucleotide sequences per donor were sequenced, and roughly 20% of those sequences were non-productive. Every discovery cohort repertoire had been produced on one sequencing platform. The T cell repertoires of 700 or so subjects were profiled by immunosequencing and related to cytomegalovirus serostatus. The study aimed to test whether signatures of past pathogen exposure could be identified by cataloging public T cell receptors. A later genetic analysis took genome-wide SNP genotypes for about 55% of the roughly 670 donors and used that subset as a discovery cohort. The study combined high-throughput TCR immunosequencing, statistical association of individual TCRs with disease status, and machine learning to predict cytomegalovirus infection status. Along with the roughly 700-subject first cohort, a separate validation cohort of over a hundred different subjects was used. In an earlier analysis of roughly 540 of the donors, high-throughput TCR beta sequencing was used to judge whether each TCR beta V gene segment behaved as functional or pseudogenic.

Library preparation was by the immunoSEQ multiplex PCR assay. The multiplex PCR relied on a mix of 60 forward primers for TCR Vbeta segments and 13 reverse primers for TCR Jbeta segments. A multiplex PCR assay on genomic DNA amplified the CDR3 region of rearranged TCR beta genes. The amplified TCR beta libraries were sequenced on the Illumina HiSeq System as 87-base-pair reads. As for how the authors treated the data: A later analysis counted about 76 million unique TCR beta chains across the 640 or so repertoires, and roughly 10 million of these chains were shared by at least two donors. Raw reads were error-corrected and collapsed into unique sequences with a nearest-neighbor algorithm that merged closely related sequences to remove PCR and sequencing errors. V, D and J gene segments were assigned by aligning CDR3 sequences to IMGT reference sequences. Each retained sequence needed at least a six-nucleotide match to both a V gene segment and a J gene segment. Rearrangements were called productive when the CDR3 lacked stop codons and stayed in frame with V and J; all others were non-productive. CDR3 was defined by IMGT convention, running from the second conserved V-encoded cysteine to the conserved J-encoded phenylalanine. In an earlier analysis of around 570 of the donors, sequences lacking an unambiguous match to a single V gene segment were excluded. An earlier analysis of a few hundred of the donors called V segments functional above 56.7% productive rearrangements and segregating when the between-donor standard deviation exceeded 5%. A statistical classification framework was built to diagnose cytomegalovirus status from the catalog of TCR beta chain sequences. V and J gene assignment, in a later analysis, came from comparing TCR nucleotide sequences with IMGT/GENE-DB human TR gene sequences. In a later analysis, CDR3 sequences and most-parsimonious VDJ recombination scenarios were assigned using the TCRdist pipeline. In a later analysis, each TCR beta chain was defined by its CDR3 amino acid sequence together with its V-gene family, and reads without a unique V-gene family were excluded. To address suspected cross-contamination and a sequencing artifact, a later analysis removed 592 highly shared, low-generation-probability nucleotide sequences. In a later analysis, a clonal expansion index for each public chain was calculated from normalized within-repertoire ranks of inferred template counts. A later analysis computed generation probabilities with a VDJ recombination model fitted to out-of-frame rearrangements, and checked the results against IGoR. In a later analysis, TCR-TCR, TCR-HLA and TCR-CMV co-occurrence was scored with hypergeometric tests, and a repertoire-size bias correction was applied to TCR pairs. In a later analysis, false discovery rates were estimated by permuting HLA or CMV assignments 20 times. In a later analysis, co-occurring TCRs were grouped with DBSCAN, and TCRdist sequence similarity was added when clustering was performed within HLA-allele-positive subsets. Repertoires with fewer than 30,000 or more than 120,000 public chains were left out of co-occurrence clustering, as were five repertoires with anomalous nucleotide sharing. The table comes from immuneACCESS by way of TCRdb, which keeps in-frame sequences with V and J called. Part of the clones is missing from these tables; in studies checked, under half for an unresolved V gene and the rest for unknown reasons. V, J and clone size derive from that table, while D and trimming were established from the DNA sequence. In this sample the table shows about 89,000 clones, more than 75% of which occur a single time. The biggest ten clones account for around a tenth of the sample.

The research as a whole found: In both the original and validation cohorts, the classifier was reported to diagnose cytomegalovirus status with high specificity and sensitivity. Specific HLA alleles were associated with more than 15,000 TCR beta sequences at a false discovery rate of 0.05 in a later analysis. According to a later genetic analysis, donors in an Asian-associated ancestry cluster had fewer N-insertions in productive TCRs than the roughly 700-donor mean. Some IMGT-functional V segments, including TRBV6-2 and TRBV6-3, could not be told apart with the 87-base-pair reads, so those segments were excluded. The earlier analysis of about 600 of the donors excluded some 16 rarely observed V segments, including chromosome 9 orphons, because counts were too low. The presence/absence analyses assumed that sequencing depth was roughly uniform across donors, and that assumption may not be true. A total of fewer than 200 TCR beta chains were listed by the study as associated with cytomegalovirus. The authors suggested that the approach could potentially be extended to other disease states and immunological phenotypes. According to a later analysis, parvovirus B19, influenza, CMV and Epstein-Barr virus appeared linked to several top co-occurrence clusters. HLA typing was unavailable for some donors at each locus, so association tests used only the typed subset. Most CMV-associated TCR beta chains appeared to be HLA-restricted in a later analysis, and the HLA associations seemed to be driven largely by CMV exposure. Broadly in line with IMGT annotations, most TCR beta V segments showed up in productive rearrangements about 90% or about 30% of the time in an earlier analysis of about 500 of the donors. While some public TCRs were present in many individuals, most TCR sequences turned up only very rarely across donors. A few of the identified cytomegalovirus-associated TCR beta chains were confirmed in vitro to be specific for cytomegalovirus antigens. When HLA alleles, especially DR and DQ, strongly co-occurred, attributing TCR associations to individual alleles was difficult. Compared with equally common non-associated chains, HLA-associated TCR beta chains in a later analysis were more clonally expanded and had lower generation probabilities. V-gene and J-gene trimming of TCR beta chains was associated with a missense DCLRE1C variant in a later genetic analysis, and the association was replicated in an independent cohort. This cohort had only TCR beta chains sequenced, and the lack of alpha or paired-chain data limited which features could be detected. The only immune exposure information available for the cohort was CMV serostatus. A further reported finding was that TCR beta sequences accurately predicted the HLA-A and HLA-B alleles for most subjects in the first cohort. According to a later analysis, TCR association rates differed among HLA loci, with DRB1 alleles showing the most associated TCRs and HLA-C alleles showing the fewest. Correlated functional status among segregating V segments might be attributable to linkage disequilibrium, but an unknown experimental factor could not be ruled out. A group of highly shared sequence variants was considered likely to be a technical artifact of the sequencing pipeline.

The cohort was made up of about 610 healthy bone marrow donors. All cohort members were sampled while nominally healthy, although unrecorded immune exposures were likely present. The donor was CMV seropositive and belonged to the group of about 290 seropositive cohort members. A peripheral blood sample was collected from each donor, and TCR beta sequencing was performed on peripheral blood mononuclear cells. Genomic DNA extraction from the blood cell samples was performed with the Qiagen DNeasy Blood Extraction Kit. The CDR3 measures 15 amino acids from cysteine to phenylalanine. The read is trimmed to its CDR3 DNA, 45 bases read in frame from base 1. Reading the germline V gene gives CDR1 SGDLS and CDR2 YYNGEE. V and J are trimmed by 4 bases and 2 bases, and the gene matches miss 6 bases of the junction.

The specimen sequenced was PBMCs. This TCR derives from a man between 25 and 39 years old in good health and CMV-seropositive. The V gene is TRBV9 and the J gene is TRBJ2-3, and TRBD1 matches 8 of the central bases. The nucleotide sequence is TGTGCCAGCAGCCGGGGGACAGGACACACAGATACGCAGTATTTT. It translates to CASSRGTGHTDTQYF.